The 2 T cell receptor beta chains presented below share a single source sample, sequenced in a study of T cell repertoires in cytomegalovirus infection. These receptors' antigens are unknown. TCRdb re-derived calls from the reads in MiXCR, one entry per CDR3 protein. Of 380,000 or so distinct CDR3 sequences in the sample, about 35% are singletons; the top ten hold roughly 12%. The starting material was cultured PBMCs, obtained from culture after CMV antigen stimulation. These TCRs come from a human donor in good health (CMV status not recorded). Some clones in this sample may be carry-over from other donors' samples.

The table lists this clonotype with many counts. CDR3 DNA: TGTGCCAGCAGCTGGACAGGGGGCGGTTCCAATGAGCAGTTCTTC. Its protein product is CASSWTGGGSNEQFF. The chain couples TRBV7-2 to TRBJ2-1; 11 nucleotides line up with TRBD1. The V and J ends lost 4 bases and 6 bases, in that order; junction bases with no gene match: 5. The CDR3 has 15 amino acids. Germline lookup yields CDR1 SGHTA and CDR2 FQGNSA. Combining the CDR3 with reference TRBV7-2 and TRBJ2-1 gives the whole variable domain GAGVSQSPSNKVTEKGKDVELRCDPISGHTALYWYRQSLGQGLEFLIYFQGNSAPDKSGLPSDRFSAERTGGSVSTLTIQRTQQEDSAVYLCASSWTGGGSNEQFFGPGTRLTVL.

The chain carries TRBV9 and TRBJ2-1; 7 positions agree with TRBD2. CDR3 length: 14 amino acids. V lost 1 base to trimming and J lost 6 bases; unmatched junction nucleotides: 4. Germline CDR1 SGDLS, CDR2 YYNGEE. The CDR3 bases are TGTGCCAGCAGCGTAACGGGGGGATCCAATGAGCAGTTCTTC. The encoded protein is CASSVTGGSNEQFF.